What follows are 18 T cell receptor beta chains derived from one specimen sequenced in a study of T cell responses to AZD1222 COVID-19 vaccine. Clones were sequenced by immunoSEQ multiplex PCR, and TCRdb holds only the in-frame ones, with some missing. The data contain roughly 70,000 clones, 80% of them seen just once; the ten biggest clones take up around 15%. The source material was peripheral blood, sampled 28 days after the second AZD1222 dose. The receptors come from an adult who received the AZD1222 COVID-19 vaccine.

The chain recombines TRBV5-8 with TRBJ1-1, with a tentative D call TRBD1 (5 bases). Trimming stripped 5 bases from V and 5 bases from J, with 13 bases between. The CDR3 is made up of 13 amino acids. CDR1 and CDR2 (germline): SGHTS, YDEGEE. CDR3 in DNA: TGTGCCAGCAGTCTGGGGGGACGGACTGAAGCTTTCTTT. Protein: CASSLGGRTEAFF.

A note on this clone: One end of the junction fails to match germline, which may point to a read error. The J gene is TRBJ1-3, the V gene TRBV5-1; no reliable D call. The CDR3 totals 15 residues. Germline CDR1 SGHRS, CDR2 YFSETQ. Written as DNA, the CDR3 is TGCGCCAGCAGATTGGATTTGGGTTCTGGAAACACCATATATTTT. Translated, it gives CASRLDLGSGNTIYF.

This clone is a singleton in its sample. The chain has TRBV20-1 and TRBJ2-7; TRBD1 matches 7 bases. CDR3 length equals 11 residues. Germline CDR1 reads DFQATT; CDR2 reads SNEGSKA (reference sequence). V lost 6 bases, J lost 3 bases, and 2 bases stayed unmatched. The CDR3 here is CSARQGYEQYF. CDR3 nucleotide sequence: TGCAGTGCAAGACAGGGCTACGAGCAGTACTTC.

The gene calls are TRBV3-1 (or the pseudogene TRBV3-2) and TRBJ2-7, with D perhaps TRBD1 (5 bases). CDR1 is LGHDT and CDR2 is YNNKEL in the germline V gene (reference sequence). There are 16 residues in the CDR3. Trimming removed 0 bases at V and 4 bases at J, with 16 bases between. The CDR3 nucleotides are TGTGCCAGCAGCCAAGAAAAGGATGACAGTTGGTACGAGCAGTACTTC. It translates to CASSQEKDDSWYEQYF.

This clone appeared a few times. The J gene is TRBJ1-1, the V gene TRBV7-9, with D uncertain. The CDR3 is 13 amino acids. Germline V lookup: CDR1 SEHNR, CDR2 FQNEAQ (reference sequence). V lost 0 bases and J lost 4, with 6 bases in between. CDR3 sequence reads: CASSLAGPTEAFF. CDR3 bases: TGTGCCAGCAGCTTAGCAGGGCCCACTGAAGCTTTCTTT.

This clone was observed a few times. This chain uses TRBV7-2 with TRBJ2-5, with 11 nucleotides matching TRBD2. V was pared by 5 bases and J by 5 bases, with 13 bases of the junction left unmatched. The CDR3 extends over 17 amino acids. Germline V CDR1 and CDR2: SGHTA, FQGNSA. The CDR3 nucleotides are TGTGCCAGCAGCGGGGATCGACTAGCGGGGAAAATGGAGACCCAGTACTTC. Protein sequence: CASSGDRLAGKMETQYF.

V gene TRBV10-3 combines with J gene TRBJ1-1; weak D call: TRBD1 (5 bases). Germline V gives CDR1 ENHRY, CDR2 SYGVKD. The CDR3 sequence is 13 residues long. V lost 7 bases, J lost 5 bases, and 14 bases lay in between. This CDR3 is CAITDQGLTEAFF. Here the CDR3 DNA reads TGTGCCATCACGGATCAGGGCTTGACTGAAGCTTTCTTT.

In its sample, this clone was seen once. The CDR3 sequence: CASSRQALTEAFF. The CDR3 DNA is TGTGCCAGCAGTCGGCAGGCACTCACTGAAGCTTTCTTT. The V call is TRBV6-5, the J call TRBJ1-1; D not certain. The CDR3 is made up of 13 amino acids. From germline, CDR1 is MNHEY and CDR2 SVGAGI. Trimming took 5 bases from V and 4 from J, leaving 11 bases between them.

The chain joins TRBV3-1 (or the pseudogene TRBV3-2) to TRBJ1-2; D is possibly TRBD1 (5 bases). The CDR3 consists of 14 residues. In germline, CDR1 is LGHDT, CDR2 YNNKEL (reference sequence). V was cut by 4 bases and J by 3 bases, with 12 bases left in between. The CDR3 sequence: CASSLDRGDYGYTF. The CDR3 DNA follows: TGTGCCAGCAGCCTCGACAGAGGGGACTATGGCTACACCTTC.

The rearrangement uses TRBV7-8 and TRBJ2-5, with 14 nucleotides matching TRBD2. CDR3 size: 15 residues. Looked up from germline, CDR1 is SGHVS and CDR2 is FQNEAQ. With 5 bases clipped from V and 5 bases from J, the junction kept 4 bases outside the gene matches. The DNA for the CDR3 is TGTGCCAGCAGCCGGACTAGCGGGGGGTTTGAGACCCAGTACTTC. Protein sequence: CASSRTSGGFETQYF.

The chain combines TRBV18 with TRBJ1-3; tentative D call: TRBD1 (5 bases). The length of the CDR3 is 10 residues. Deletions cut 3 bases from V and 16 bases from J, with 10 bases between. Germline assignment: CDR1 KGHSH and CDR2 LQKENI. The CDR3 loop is CASSPLDSYF. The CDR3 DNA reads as TGTGCCAGCTCACCGCTTGACAGTTATTTT.

The CDR3 loop reads CASGSGGPSTDTQYF. CDR3 in DNA: TGTGCCAGCGGTAGCGGGGGACCTAGCACAGATACGCAGTATTTT. This sequence joins TRBV6-5 and TRBJ2-3; 9 bases fit TRBD2. The V and J ends lost 8 bases and 0 bases, in that order; junction bases with no gene match: 6. The CDR3 sequence is 15 residues long. Per germline, CDR1 MNHEY and CDR2 SVGAGI.

The chain's CDR3 is CASSIGLHGAFF. In DNA form, the CDR3 reads TGTGCCAGTAGTATAGGGCTCCATGGGGCTTTCTTT. The chain is built from TRBV19 and TRBJ1-1; unclear D gene. The germline V gene encodes CDR1 LNHDA and CDR2 SQIVND (reference sequence). Trimming shortened V by 1 base and J by 11 bases, and 11 bases separated the two germline ends. This CDR3 spans 12 amino acids.

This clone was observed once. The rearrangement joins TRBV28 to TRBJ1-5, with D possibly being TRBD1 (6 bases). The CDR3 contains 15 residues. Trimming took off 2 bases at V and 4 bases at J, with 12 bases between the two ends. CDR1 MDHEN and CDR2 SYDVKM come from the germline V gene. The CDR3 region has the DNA TGTGCCAGCAGTTTAGGGGGGGCAGGGAATCAGCCCCAGCATTTT. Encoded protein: CASSLGGAGNQPQHF.

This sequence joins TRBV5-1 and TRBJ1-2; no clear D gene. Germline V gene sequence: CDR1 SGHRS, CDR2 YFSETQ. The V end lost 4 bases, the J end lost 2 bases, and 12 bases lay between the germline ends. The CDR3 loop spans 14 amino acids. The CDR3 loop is CASSLTTGNYGYTF. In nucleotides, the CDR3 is TGCGCCAGCAGCCTGACAACCGGGAACTATGGCTACACCTTC.

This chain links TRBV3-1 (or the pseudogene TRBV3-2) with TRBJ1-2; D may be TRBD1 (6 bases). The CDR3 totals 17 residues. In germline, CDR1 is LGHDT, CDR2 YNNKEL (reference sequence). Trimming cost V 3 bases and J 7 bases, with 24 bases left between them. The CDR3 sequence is CASSQLVSRPGGPGYTF. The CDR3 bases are TGTGCCAGCAGCCAGTTAGTCAGTCGGCCCGGGGGCCCTGGCTACACCTTC.

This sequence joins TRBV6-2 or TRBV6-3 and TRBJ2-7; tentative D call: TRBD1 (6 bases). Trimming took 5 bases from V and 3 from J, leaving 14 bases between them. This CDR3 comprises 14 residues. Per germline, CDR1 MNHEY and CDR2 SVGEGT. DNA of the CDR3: TGTGCCAGCAGTCAGCGAACAGGGAGCTACGAGCAGTACTTC. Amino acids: CASSQRTGSYEQYF.

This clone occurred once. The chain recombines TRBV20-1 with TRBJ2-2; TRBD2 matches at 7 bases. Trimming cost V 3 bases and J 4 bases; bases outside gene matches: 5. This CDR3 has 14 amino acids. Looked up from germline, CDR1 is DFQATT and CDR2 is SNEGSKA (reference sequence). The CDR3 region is CSASWGGSTGELFF. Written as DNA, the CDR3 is TGCAGTGCTAGTTGGGGGGGGTCCACCGGGGAGCTGTTTTTT.